One T cell receptor (beta chain) is described in this entry. The antigen is unknown. Time point noted: blood at routine non-recurrence follow-up after resection. Whole RNA was taken from tumor, nontumor lung or frozen PBMC; it was then sequenced unsorted. The data derive from a study of spatial heterogeneity in lung cancer. Study information: Sequencing of follow-up PBMC samples took place when they were available, at a median of about two years after resection. Detected beta-chain sequences consistently exceeded alpha-chain sequences. Study conclusions and caveats: TCRs found ubiquitously expanded in tumor appeared in blood more at resection than at follow-up.

The germline V and J ends were trimmed by 5 bases and 0 bases, with 17 bases remaining between them. Germline CDR1 DFQATT, CDR2 SNEGSKA (reference sequence). This CDR3 contains 15 residues. TCRdb called the 5' RACE reads again in MiXCR, with one record for every CDR3 protein. The sample consists of about 94,000 distinct CDR3 sequences, 19% of them appearing once. The sequence came from a male donor with early-stage non-small cell lung cancer. This chain connects TRBV20-1 to TRBJ2-7, with D possibly being TRBD2 (6 bases). Sequencing used PBMCs, obtained at follow-up. CDR3 sequence reads: CSAGPGAANSYEQYF. In nucleotides, the CDR3 is TGCAGTGCTGGCCCGGGAGCAGCGAACTCCTACGAGCAGTACTTC.